This TCR beta chain was found in a study of human T cells and chemical hapten exposure. The sample's time point: pre-sensitization, week 0. Treatment described: therapeutic diphenylcyclopropenone sensitization with weekly scalp DPC. Drawing of blood took place ahead of applying each patch test. People who gave samples had alopecia, were 18 to 70 years old, and were suitable for DPC. Unfractionated whole blood was the source of the extracted total RNA. This clonotype was observed a few times. In the study's own analysis: A typical sample had 100,000 or so TCRs, with about 20,000 to 750,000 overall. TCRdb recomputed calls from the RACE reads with MiXCR, one row per CDR3 protein. The V and J calls, along with clone size, are taken from TCRdb and not from the paper's own processing. This sample has about 380,000 distinct CDR3 sequences, with less than 6.5% found just once. This receptor was obtained from a woman aged 50 to 60 with alopecia areata. Some clones in this sample may be carry-over from other donors' samples. This specimen was whole blood, taken in connection with sensitization to the hapten diphenylcyclopropenone (DPC).

The CDR3 bases are TGTGCTAGTGGTTTGGTACTTGGCACCCAATTGACACCCCTCCACTTT. Amino acids: CASGLVLGTQLTPLHF. The chain couples TRBV12-5 to TRBJ1-6; D uncertain. This CDR3 spans 16 amino acids. Trimming removed 0 bases at V and 11 bases at J, with 17 bases between. Germline V gives CDR1 LGHNT, CDR2 FRNRAP.